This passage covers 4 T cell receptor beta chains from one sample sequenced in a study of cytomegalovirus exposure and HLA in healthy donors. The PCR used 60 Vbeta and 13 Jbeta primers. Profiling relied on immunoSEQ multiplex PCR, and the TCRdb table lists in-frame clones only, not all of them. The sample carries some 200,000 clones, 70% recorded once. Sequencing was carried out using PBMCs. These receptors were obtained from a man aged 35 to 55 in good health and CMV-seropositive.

The CDR3 DNA is TGCGCCAGCAGCTTCTCAGGCACCCGAATGAACACTGAAGCTTTCTTT. This sequence encodes CASSFSGTRMNTEAFF. The genes are TRBV5-1 and TRBJ1-1, with D hard to call. Between the trimmed V and J ends, which lost 2 bases and 0 bases, there was a span of 14 bases. The CDR3 runs 16 residues. Germline loops: CDR1 SGHRS, CDR2 YFSETQ.

The CDR3 reads CASSLAGGNGYTF. CDR3 in DNA: TGTGCCAGCAGCTTGGCAGGGGGAAATGGCTACACCTTC. The rearrangement links TRBV5-5 to TRBJ1-2; 7 nucleotides match TRBD1. The germline CDR1 and CDR2 sequences are SGHKS and YYEKEE (reference sequence). Germline trimming cut 0 bases from V and 6 bases from J; bases unmatched to any gene: 2. The CDR3 extends over 13 amino acids.

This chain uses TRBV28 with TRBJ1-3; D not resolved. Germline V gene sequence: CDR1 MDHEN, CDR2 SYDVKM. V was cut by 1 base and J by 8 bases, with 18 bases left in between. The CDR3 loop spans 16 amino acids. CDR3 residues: CASSLFPAIRRDTIYF. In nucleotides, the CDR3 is TGTGCCAGCAGTTTATTTCCGGCAATCCGTCGGGACACCATATATTTT.

The chain's CDR3 is CSVAGLAGQEQYF. CDR3 DNA: TGCAGCGTCGCCGGACTAGCGGGGCAAGAGCAGTACTTC. The V and J genes are TRBV29-1 and TRBJ2-7; 12 bases match TRBD2. V was clipped by 6 bases and J by 7 bases; unmatched bases: 7. CDR3 length equals 13 residues. The germline gives CDR1 SQVTM, CDR2 ANQGSEA.